The sequence of this TCR beta chain was determined in a study of sequential checkpoint blockade in melanoma. Study-level information: TCRβ was sequenced from DNA of 90 to 95 pretreatment tumors.

Noted treatment: randomized to nivolumab then ipilimumab (arm A) or the reverse (arm B). In its sample, this clone was seen a few times. Generated by immunoSEQ multiplex PCR, the TCRdb table keeps only in-frame clones and is missing some. The sample has thousands of clones; roughly 26% are singletons. Here the sequenced sample was tumor tissue (inferred from file names), taken from a patient given nivolumab and ipilimumab in sequence. The TCR comes from a human donor with melanoma.

In DNA form, the CDR3 reads TGTGCCAGCAGCTTAGGGAAAGGGACCTCCTATGGCTACACCTTC. Its translation is CASSLGKGTSYGYTF. The V call is TRBV11-3, the J call TRBJ1-2; D is perhaps TRBD1 (5 bases). Germline loops: CDR1 SGHNT, CDR2 YENEEA. V gave up 1 base and J gave up 4 bases, with 13 bases separating them. The CDR3 consists of 15 residues.